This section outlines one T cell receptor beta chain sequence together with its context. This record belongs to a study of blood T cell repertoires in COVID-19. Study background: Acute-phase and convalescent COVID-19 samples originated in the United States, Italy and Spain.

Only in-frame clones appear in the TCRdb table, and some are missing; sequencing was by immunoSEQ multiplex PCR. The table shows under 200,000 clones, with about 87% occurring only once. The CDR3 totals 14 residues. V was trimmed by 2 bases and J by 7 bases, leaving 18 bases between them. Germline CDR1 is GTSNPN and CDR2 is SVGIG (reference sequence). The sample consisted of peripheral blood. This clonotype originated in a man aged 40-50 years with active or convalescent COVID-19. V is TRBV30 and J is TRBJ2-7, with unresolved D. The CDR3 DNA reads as TGTGCCTGGAGTTCGCAAACAAGTGGCTTTGAGCAGTACTTC. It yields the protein CAWSSQTSGFEQYF. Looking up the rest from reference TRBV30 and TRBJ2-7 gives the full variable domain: SQTIHQWPATLVQPVGSPLSLECTVEGTSNPNLYWYRQAAGRGLQLLFYSVGIGQISSEVPQNLSASRPQDRQFILSSKKLLLSDSGFYLCAWSSQTSGFEQYFGPGTRLTVT.